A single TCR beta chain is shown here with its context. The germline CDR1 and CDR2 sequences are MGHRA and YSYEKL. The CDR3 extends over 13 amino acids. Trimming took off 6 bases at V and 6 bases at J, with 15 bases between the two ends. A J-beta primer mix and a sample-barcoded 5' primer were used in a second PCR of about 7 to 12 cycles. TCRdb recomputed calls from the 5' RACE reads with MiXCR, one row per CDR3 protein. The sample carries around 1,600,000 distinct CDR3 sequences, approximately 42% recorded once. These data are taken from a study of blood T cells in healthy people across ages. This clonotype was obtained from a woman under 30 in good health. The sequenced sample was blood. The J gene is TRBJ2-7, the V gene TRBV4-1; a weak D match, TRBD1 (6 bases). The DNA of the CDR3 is TGCGCCAGCAGTCACCCGGGACACGCCGAGCAGTACTTC. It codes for CASSHPGHAEQYF.